Shown below are 9 T cell receptor beta chains from a single sample sequenced in a study of early T cells in non-severe SARS-CoV-2 infection. In TCRdb, the 5' RACE reads were re-called with MiXCR into one record per CDR3 protein. The data hold tens of thousands of distinct CDR3 sequences, with roughly 11% observed a single time. Sequences were derived from whole blood, sampled at baseline. The receptors were gathered from an adult who was a healthcare worker with PCR-confirmed SARS-CoV-2 infection or an uninfected control (not recorded which).

The V gene is TRBV3-1, the J gene TRBJ1-3, with TRBD1 identical over 8 bases. Germline lookup yields CDR1 LGHDT and CDR2 YNNKEL (reference sequence). This CDR3 comprises 16 residues. Unmatched junction bases numbered 10, after V lost 4 bases and J lost 5 bases. CDR3 sequence (DNA): TGTGCCAGCAGCCTATCAGACAGGGGAATAAGAAACACCATATATTTT. Translated, it gives CASSLSDRGIRNTIYF.

The rearrangement joins TRBV7-8 to TRBJ1-5, with D perhaps matching TRBD1 (5 bases). The CDR3 loop spans 16 amino acids. V lost 2 bases to trimming and J lost 3 bases, with 14 bases between them. The germline V gene has CDR1 SGHVS and CDR2 FQNEAQ. The CDR3 coding sequence is TGTGCCAGCAGCTTATCAGGGCCGATGGTCAATCAGCCCCAGCATTTT. Translated, it gives CASSLSGPMVNQPQHF.

The V gene is TRBV7-2, the J gene TRBJ2-2, with TRBD2 matching over 10 bases. The length of the CDR3 is 16 residues. Germline V gene lookup returns CDR1 SGHTA and CDR2 FQGNSA. V gave up 4 bases and J gave up 4 bases; unmatched junction bases: 6. CDR3 coding DNA: TGTGCCAGCAGCTCCAAAGCGGGGGGGCTCACCGGGGAGCTGTTTTTT. Its translation: CASSSKAGGLTGELFF.

This clonotype was counted many times. This chain uses TRBV7-2 with TRBJ2-1; 11 positions match TRBD2. Germline V gene data show CDR1 as SGHTA and CDR2 as FQGNSA. Trimming took 2 bases from V and 7 from J; bases not matched to a gene: 10. The CDR3 runs to 17 residues. Here the CDR3 DNA reads TGTGCCAGCAGCTTATACTTACTAGCGGGAGTGGGAAATGAGCAGTTCTTC. As protein: CASSLYLLAGVGNEQFF. The variable domain in full, with the rest retrieved from reference TRBV7-2 and TRBJ2-1, is GAGVSQSPSNKVTEKGKDVELRCDPISGHTALYWYRQSLGQGLEFLIYFQGNSAPDKSGLPSDRFSAERTGGSVSTLTIQRTQQEDSAVYLCASSLYLLAGVGNEQFFGPGTRLTVL.

This clonotype was seen more than once but under ten times. The chain carries TRBV7-9 and TRBJ2-1; D tentatively reads TRBD1 or TRBD2 (5 bases each). V shed 1 base and J shed 9 bases, with 19 bases lying between them. Germline CDR1 SEHNR, CDR2 FQNEAQ (reference sequence). The CDR3 contains 16 residues. CDR3 amino acids: CASSLGDQWGEGEQFF. CDR3 DNA: TGTGCCAGCAGCTTAGGAGACCAGTGGGGCGAGGGTGAGCAGTTCTTC.

The genes are TRBV7-3 and TRBJ2-5, with no clear D. Germline CDR1 reads SGHTA; CDR2 reads FQGTGA. This CDR3 has 16 residues. The ends were cut back, 4 bases at V and 1 base at J, with 16 bases in the middle. CDR3: CASSSVGVPGQETQYF. The DNA for the CDR3 is TGTGCCAGCAGCTCGGTCGGTGTCCCGGGCCAAGAGACCCAGTACTTC.

This chain's CDR3 is CASSLVRGLRETQYF. The CDR3 region has the DNA TGTGCCAGCAGCTTAGTTCGGGGGCTGAGGGAGACCCAGTACTTC. The V and J genes are TRBV11-2 and TRBJ2-5; D may correspond to TRBD1 or TRBD2 (6 bases each). Trimming pared 1 base from V and 5 bases from J, leaving 14 bases between. Germline values: CDR1 SGHAT, CDR2 FQNNGV. The CDR3 runs 15 residues.

This rearrangement joins TRBV5-1 to TRBJ2-1; D perhaps matches TRBD1 (6 bases). Trimming shortened V by 3 bases and J by 7 bases, and 8 bases separated the two germline ends. The length of the CDR3 is 12 residues. In germline, CDR1 is SGHRS, CDR2 YFSETQ. The CDR3 region has the DNA TGCGCCAGCAGCTCACAGGGTAATGAGCAGTTCTTC. Amino acid sequence: CASSSQGNEQFF.

This clonotype appeared a single time. The chain joins TRBV19 to TRBJ1-5; 8 nucleotides match TRBD1. Germline V CDR1 and CDR2: LNHDA, SQIVND (reference sequence). V gave up 7 bases and J gave up 5 bases; unmatched junction bases: 7. This CDR3 is 14 amino acids long. This CDR3 reads CASTSGQAYQPQHF. CDR3 sequence (DNA): TGTGCCAGTACATCGGGACAGGCATATCAGCCCCAGCATTTT.